This TCR beta chain was documented in a study of T cells in localized non-small cell lung cancer. Germline values: CDR1 SGHVT, CDR2 SQSDAQ. This CDR3 has 16 residues. V was pared by 6 bases and J by 6 bases, with 12 bases of the junction left unmatched. Libraries were prepared by immunoSEQ multiplex PCR; TCRdb keeps only in-frame clonotypes and omits some of them. The table includes around 26,000 clones, 90% detected once. The V gene is TRBV7-4, the J gene TRBJ1-5; TRBD1 matches 9 bases. This specimen was peripheral blood, taken before any cancer treatment. This clonotype was sampled from a woman aged 40-69 years with stage I lung adenocarcinoma. CDR3 in amino acids: CASSTGGDRVLQPQHF. The DNA of the CDR3 is TGTGCCAGCAGTACGGGAGGGGACAGGGTTCTTCAGCCCCAGCATTTT. Combining the CDR3 with reference TRBV7-4 and TRBJ1-5 gives the whole variable domain GAGVSQSPRYKVAKRGRDVALRCDSISGHVTLYWYRQTLGQGSEVLTYSQSDAQRDKSGRPSGRFSAERPERSVSTLKIQRTEQGDSAVYLCASSTGGDRVLQPQHFGDGTRLSIL.